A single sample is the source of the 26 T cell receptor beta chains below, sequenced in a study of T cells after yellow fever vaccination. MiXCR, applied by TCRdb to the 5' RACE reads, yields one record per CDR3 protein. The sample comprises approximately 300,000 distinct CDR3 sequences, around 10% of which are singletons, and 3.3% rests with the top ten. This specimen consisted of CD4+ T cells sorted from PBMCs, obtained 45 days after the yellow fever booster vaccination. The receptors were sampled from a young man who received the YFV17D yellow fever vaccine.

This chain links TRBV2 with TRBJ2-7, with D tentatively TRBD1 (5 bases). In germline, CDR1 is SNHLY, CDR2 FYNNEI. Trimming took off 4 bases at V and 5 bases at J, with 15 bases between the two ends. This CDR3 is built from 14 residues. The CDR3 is CASSGGQFVNEQYF. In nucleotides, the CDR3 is TGTGCCAGCAGTGGGGGCCAGTTTGTCAACGAGCAGTACTTC.

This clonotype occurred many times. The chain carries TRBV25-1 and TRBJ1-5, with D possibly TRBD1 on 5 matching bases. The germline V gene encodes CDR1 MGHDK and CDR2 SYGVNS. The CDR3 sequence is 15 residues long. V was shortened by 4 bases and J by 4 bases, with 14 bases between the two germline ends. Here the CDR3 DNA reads TGTGCCAGCAGTGGACCTGGGGGGGATAATCAGCCCCAGCATTTT. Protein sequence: CASSGPGGDNQPQHF.

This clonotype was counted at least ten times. CDR3 nucleotide sequence: TGTGCCAGCAGAACTAGCTCCTACGAGCAGTACTTC. It translates to CASRTSSYEQYF. The rearrangement links TRBV6-2 or TRBV6-3 to TRBJ2-7, with D perhaps TRBD2 (5 bases). Per the germline V gene, CDR1 is MNHEY and CDR2 is SVGEGT. The CDR3 contains 12 residues. V lost 6 bases and J 0 bases, leaving 6 bases between the germline ends.

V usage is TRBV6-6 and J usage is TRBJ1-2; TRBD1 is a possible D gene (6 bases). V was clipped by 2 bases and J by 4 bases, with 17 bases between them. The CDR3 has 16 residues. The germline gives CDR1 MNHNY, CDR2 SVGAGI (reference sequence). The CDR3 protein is CASSYDRGALGYGYTF. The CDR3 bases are TGTGCCAGCAGTTACGATCGGGGGGCACTGGGCTATGGCTACACCTTC.

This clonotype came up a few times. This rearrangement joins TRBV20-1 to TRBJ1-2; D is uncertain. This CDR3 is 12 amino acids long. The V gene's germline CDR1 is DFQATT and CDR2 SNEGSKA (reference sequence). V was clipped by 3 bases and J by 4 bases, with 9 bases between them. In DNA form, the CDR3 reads TGCAGTGCTAGTGTCGACACCTATGGCTACACCTTC. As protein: CSASVDTYGYTF.

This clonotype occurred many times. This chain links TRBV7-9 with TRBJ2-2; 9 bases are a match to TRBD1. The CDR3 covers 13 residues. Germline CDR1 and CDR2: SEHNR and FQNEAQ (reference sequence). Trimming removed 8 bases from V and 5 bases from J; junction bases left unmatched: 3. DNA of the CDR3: TGTGCCAGCGACAGGGGGAGAACCGGGGAGCTGTTTTTT. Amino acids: CASDRGRTGELFF.

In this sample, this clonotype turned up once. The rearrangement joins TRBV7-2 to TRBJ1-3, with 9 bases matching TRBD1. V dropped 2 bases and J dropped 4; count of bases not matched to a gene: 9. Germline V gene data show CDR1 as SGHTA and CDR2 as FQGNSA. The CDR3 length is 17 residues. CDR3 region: CASSLSSGTGSGNTIYF. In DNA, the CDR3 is TGTGCCAGCAGCTTAAGTTCGGGGACAGGGTCGGGAAACACCATATATTTT.

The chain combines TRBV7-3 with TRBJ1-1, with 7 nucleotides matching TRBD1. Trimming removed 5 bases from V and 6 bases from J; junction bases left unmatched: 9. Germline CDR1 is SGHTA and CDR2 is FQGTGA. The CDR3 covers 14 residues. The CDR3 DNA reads TGTGCCAGCAGCCGACAGGGCTTCGACTCTGAAGCTTTCTTT. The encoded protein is CASSRQGFDSEAFF. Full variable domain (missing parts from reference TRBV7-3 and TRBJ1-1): GAGVSQTPSNKVTEKGKYVELRCDPISGHTALYWYRQSLGQGPEFLIYFQGTGAADDSGLPNDRFFAVRPEGSVSTLKIQRTERGDSAVYLCASSRQGFDSEAFFGQGTRLTVV.

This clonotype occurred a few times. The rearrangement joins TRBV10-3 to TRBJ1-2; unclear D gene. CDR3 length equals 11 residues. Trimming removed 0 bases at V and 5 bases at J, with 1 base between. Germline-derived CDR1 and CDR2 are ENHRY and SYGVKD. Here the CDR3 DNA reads TGTGCCATCAGTGAGTCTTATGGCTACACCTTC. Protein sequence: CAISESYGYTF.

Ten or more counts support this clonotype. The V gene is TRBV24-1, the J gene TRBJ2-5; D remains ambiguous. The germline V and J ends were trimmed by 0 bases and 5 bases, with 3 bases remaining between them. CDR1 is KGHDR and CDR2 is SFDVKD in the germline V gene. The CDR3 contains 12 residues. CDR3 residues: CATSDLGETQYF. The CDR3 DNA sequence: TGTGCCACCAGTGATTTGGGGGAGACCCAGTACTTC.

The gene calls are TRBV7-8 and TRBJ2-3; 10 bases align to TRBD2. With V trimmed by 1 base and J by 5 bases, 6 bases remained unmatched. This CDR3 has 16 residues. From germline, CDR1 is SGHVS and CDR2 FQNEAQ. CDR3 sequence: CASSLEVAGGIDTQYF. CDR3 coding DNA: TGTGCCAGCAGCTTAGAAGTAGCGGGGGGCATAGATACGCAGTATTTT.

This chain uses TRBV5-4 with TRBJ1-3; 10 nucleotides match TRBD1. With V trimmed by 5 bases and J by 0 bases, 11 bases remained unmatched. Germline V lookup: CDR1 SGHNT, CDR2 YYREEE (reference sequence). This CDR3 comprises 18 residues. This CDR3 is CASSSRGQGVYSGNTIYF. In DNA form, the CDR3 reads TGTGCCAGCAGTTCTAGAGGACAGGGGGTTTACTCTGGAAACACCATATATTTT.

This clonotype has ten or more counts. CDR3 bases: TGTGCCAGCAGTAGAATGCGGGACTACGAGCAGTACGTC. This gives the protein CASSRMRDYEQYV. J is TRBJ2-7 and V is TRBV7-2; tentative D call: TRBD2 (6 bases). The CDR3 consists of 13 residues. V dropped 6 bases and J dropped 3 bases, with 12 bases sitting between them. Germline V gene sequence: CDR1 SGHTA, CDR2 FQGNSA.

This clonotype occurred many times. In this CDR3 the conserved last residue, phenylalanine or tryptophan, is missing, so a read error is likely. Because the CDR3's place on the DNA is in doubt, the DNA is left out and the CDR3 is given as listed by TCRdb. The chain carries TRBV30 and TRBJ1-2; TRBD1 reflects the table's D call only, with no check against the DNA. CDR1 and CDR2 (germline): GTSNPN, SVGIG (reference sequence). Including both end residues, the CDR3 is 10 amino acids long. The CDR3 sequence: CAWDRDRAFL.

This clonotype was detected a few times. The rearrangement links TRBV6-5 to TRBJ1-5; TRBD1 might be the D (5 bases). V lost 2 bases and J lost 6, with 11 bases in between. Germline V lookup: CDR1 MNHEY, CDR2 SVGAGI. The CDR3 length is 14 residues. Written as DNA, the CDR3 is TGTGCCAGCAGTTACGGAGGGGTAGGTCAGCCCCAGCATTTT. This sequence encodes CASSYGGVGQPQHF.

CDR3 nucleotides: TGTGCCAGCAGTCCAGTAGGTTTGAACACTGAAGCTTTCTTT. Amino acid sequence: CASSPVGLNTEAFF. The chain links TRBV7-2 to TRBJ1-1; D is ambiguous. This CDR3 contains 14 residues. From germline, CDR1 is SGHTA and CDR2 FQGNSA. Trimming stripped 6 bases from V and 0 bases from J, with 11 bases between.

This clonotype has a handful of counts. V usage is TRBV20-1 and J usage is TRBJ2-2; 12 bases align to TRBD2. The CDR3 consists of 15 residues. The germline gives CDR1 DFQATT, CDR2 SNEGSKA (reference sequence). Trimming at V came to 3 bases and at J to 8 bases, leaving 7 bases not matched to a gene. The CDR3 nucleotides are TGCAGTGCTAGCCCCGTACTAGCGGGGGGTGGGGAGCTGTTTTTT. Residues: CSASPVLAGGGELFF.

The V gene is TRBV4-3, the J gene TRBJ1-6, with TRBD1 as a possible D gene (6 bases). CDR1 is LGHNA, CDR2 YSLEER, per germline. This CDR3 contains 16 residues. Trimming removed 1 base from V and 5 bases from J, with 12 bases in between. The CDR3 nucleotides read TGCGCCAGCAGCCAAGGGAAGACAGGCGATAATTCACCCCTCCACTTT. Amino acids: CASSQGKTGDNSPLHF.

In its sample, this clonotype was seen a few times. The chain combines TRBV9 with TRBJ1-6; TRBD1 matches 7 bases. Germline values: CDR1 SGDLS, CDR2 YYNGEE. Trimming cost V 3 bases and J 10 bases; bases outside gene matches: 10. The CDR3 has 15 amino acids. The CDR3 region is CASSAGGGEESPLHF. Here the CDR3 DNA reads TGTGCCAGCAGCGCCGGAGGGGGCGAGGAATCACCCCTCCACTTT.

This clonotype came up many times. The DNA of the CDR3 is TGTGCCAGCAGCGCCCAAAACAGGGACGAGCAGTACTTC. It yields the protein CASSAQNRDEQYF. The chain is built from TRBV9 and TRBJ2-7; D is perhaps TRBD1 (6 bases). The ends were cut back, 3 bases at V and 5 bases at J, with 12 bases in the middle. Per germline, CDR1 SGDLS and CDR2 YYNGEE. This CDR3 contains 13 residues. Full variable domain (remainder filled in from reference TRBV9 and TRBJ2-7): DSGVTQTPKHLITATGQRVTLRCSPRSGDLSVYWYQQSLDQGLQFLIQYYNGEERAKGNILERFSAQQFPDLHSELNLSSLELGDSALYFCASSAQNRDEQYFGPGTRLTVT.

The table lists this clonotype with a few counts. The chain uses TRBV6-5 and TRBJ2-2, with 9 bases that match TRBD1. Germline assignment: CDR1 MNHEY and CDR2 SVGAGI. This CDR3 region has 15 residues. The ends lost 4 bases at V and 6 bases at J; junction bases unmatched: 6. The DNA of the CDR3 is TGTGCCAGCAGTTTGGGGACAGGGCCCGCCGGGGAGCTGTTTTTT. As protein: CASSLGTGPAGELFF.

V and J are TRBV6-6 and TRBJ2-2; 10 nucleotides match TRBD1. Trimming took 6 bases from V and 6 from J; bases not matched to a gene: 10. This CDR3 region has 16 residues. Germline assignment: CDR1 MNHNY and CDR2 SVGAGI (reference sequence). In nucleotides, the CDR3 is TGTGCCAGCAGCAAACACGGGACAGGGGTTGCCGGGGAGCTGTTTTTT. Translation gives CASSKHGTGVAGELFF.

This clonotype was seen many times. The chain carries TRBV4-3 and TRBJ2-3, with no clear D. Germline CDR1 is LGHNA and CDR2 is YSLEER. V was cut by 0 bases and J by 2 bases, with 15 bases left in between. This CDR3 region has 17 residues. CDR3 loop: CASSQDKASDLTDTQYF. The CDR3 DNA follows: TGCGCCAGCAGCCAAGATAAGGCTAGTGATCTCACAGATACGCAGTATTTT.

CDR3 DNA sequence: TGTGCCAGCAGCTTAGTTAAACGGCAGTTCTACGAGCAGTACTTC. Its protein is CASSLVKRQFYEQYF. This chain links TRBV11-2 with TRBJ2-7; D uncertain. V was pared by 1 base and J by 3 bases, with 13 bases between. Germline V gene lookup returns CDR1 SGHAT and CDR2 FQNNGV. The length of the CDR3 is 15 residues.

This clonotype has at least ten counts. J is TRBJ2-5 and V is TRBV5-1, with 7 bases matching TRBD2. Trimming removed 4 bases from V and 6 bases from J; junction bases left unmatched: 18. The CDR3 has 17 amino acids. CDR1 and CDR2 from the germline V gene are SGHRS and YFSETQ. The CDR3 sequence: CASSDGVLAQALKTQYF. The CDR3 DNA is TGCGCCAGCAGCGACGGAGTACTAGCGCAAGCCCTTAAGACCCAGTACTTC.

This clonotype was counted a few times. Written as DNA, the CDR3 is TGTGCCACCAGTGATTTACCGGGATCTGAAGCTTTCTTT. This codes for CATSDLPGSEAFF. The chain has TRBV24-1 and TRBJ1-1, with no clear D. The germline V gene encodes CDR1 KGHDR and CDR2 SFDVKD. Trimming removed 1 base from V and 6 bases from J, with 8 bases in between. This CDR3 is built from 13 residues.